Following are 12 T cell receptor beta chains from one sample sequenced in a study of cytomegalovirus exposure and HLA in healthy donors. The PCR ran on 60 Vbeta and 13 Jbeta primers. Clones were read by immunoSEQ multiplex PCR, and TCRdb kept only the in-frame ones, dropping some. This specimen shows 150,000 or so clones; the ten leading clones hold around 1.5%. The sample taken for sequencing was PBMCs. The receptor set was obtained from a woman aged 50 to 60 in good health and CMV-seronegative.

V and J are TRBV6-5 and TRBJ2-7; 7 nucleotides agree with TRBD1. This CDR3 contains 14 residues. Unmatched junction bases numbered 10, after V lost 8 bases and J lost 3 bases. Germline V gene lookup returns CDR1 MNHEY and CDR2 SVGAGI. Here the CDR3 reads CASLTNRDSYEQYF. CDR3 DNA: TGTGCCAGCCTAACAAATAGGGACAGCTACGAGCAGTACTTC.

The V gene is TRBV9, the J gene TRBJ2-6, with a weak D call TRBD1 (6 bases). Germline values: CDR1 SGDLS, CDR2 YYNGEE. Trimming removed 4 bases from V and 0 bases from J, with 17 bases in between. The CDR3 has 18 amino acids. This CDR3 is CASSQTGTSNSGANVLTF. CDR3 nucleotide sequence: TGTGCCAGCAGCCAAACAGGGACATCCAACTCTGGGGCCAACGTCCTGACTTTC.

The chain is built from TRBV2 and TRBJ1-1; 7 bases fit TRBD1. The V segment lost 6 bases and the J segment 3 bases; nucleotides outside the gene matches: 4. Germline V gene data show CDR1 as SNHLY and CDR2 as FYNNEI. The CDR3 length is 13 residues. In nucleotides, the CDR3 is TGTGCCAGCAGAGACAGGGCGTACACTGAAGCTTTCTTT. Protein product: CASRDRAYTEAFF. The full variable domain, completed using reference TRBV2 and TRBJ1-1, is EPEVTQTPSHQVTQMGQEVILRCVPISNHLYFYWYRQILGQKVEFLVSFYNNEISEKSEIFDDQFSVERPDGSNFTLKIRSTKLEDSAMYFCASRDRAYTEAFFGQGTRLTVV.

This sequence joins TRBV9 and TRBJ2-7; 7 bases are a match to TRBD2. This CDR3 has 14 residues. The germline CDR1 and CDR2 sequences are SGDLS and YYNGEE. J lost 3 bases, V lost 4 bases, and 7 bases had no gene match. As DNA, the CDR3 is TGTGCCAGCAGCCCCGGCGCGGGAGACTACGAGCAGTACTTC. Residues: CASSPGAGDYEQYF. The variable domain in full, with the rest retrieved from reference TRBV9 and TRBJ2-7, is DSGVTQTPKHLITATGQRVTLRCSPRSGDLSVYWYQQSLDQGLQFLIQYYNGEERAKGNILERFSAQQFPDLHSELNLSSLELGDSALYFCASSPGAGDYEQYFGPGTRLTVT.

The rearrangement uses TRBV7-8 and TRBJ1-2; 8 bases align to TRBD1. J lost 5 bases, V lost 5 bases, and 7 bases had no gene match. The V gene's germline CDR1 is SGHVS and CDR2 FQNEAQ. CDR3 size: 14 residues. The CDR3 sequence: CASSANRGGYGYTF. CDR3 nucleotide sequence: TGTGCCAGCAGCGCCAACAGGGGGGGTTATGGCTACACCTTC.

The rearrangement uses TRBV19 and TRBJ1-5, with 8 positions matching TRBD1. This CDR3 contains 14 residues. Germline V gene lookup returns CDR1 LNHDA and CDR2 SQIVND (reference sequence). V lost 7 bases, J lost 7 bases, and 9 bases stayed unmatched. CDR3 sequence: CASKGQGAGQPQHF. The CDR3 DNA reads as TGTGCCAGTAAGGGGCAGGGGGCGGGACAGCCCCAGCATTTT.

The rearrangement joins TRBV18 to TRBJ2-5; tentative D call: TRBD1 (5 bases). The CDR3 loop spans 15 amino acids. V lost 6 bases and J lost 4, with 18 bases in between. Germline V lookup: CDR1 KGHSH, CDR2 LQKENI. The CDR3 DNA reads TGTGCCAGCTCCCCAGGCCAGGGTGGGCGAGAGACCCAGTACTTC. It translates to CASSPGQGGRETQYF.

This chain links TRBV5-1 with TRBJ2-2; D might be TRBD2 (6 bases). V was shortened by 4 bases and J by 5 bases, with 15 bases between the two germline ends. Germline CDR1 and CDR2: SGHRS and YFSETQ. The CDR3 covers 15 residues. The DNA of the CDR3 is TGCGCCAGCAGCCTGACTAGTCGGGGGACCGGGGAGCTGTTTTTT. Its protein is CASSLTSRGTGELFF.

The V call is TRBV28, the J call TRBJ1-6; D call uncertain. Trimming removed 4 bases from V and 6 bases from J, with 13 bases in between. Germline CDR1 MDHEN, CDR2 SYDVKM. This CDR3 comprises 15 residues. CDR3 bases: TGTGCCAGCAGTTCGCTGACTCAAATTAATTCACCCCTCCACTTT. It encodes CASSSLTQINSPLHF. The complete variable domain, with remaining parts taken from reference TRBV28 and TRBJ1-6, reads DVKVTQSSRYLVKRTGEKVFLECVQDMDHENMFWYRQDPGLGLRLIYFSYDVKMKEKGDIPEGYSVSREKKERFSLILESASTNQTSMYLCASSSLTQINSPLHFGNGTRLTVT.

This sequence joins TRBV7-8 and TRBJ2-7; D is unclear. The germline gives CDR1 SGHVS, CDR2 FQNEAQ. The V end lost 4 bases, the J end lost 4 bases, and 5 bases lay between the germline ends. The CDR3 has 11 amino acids. CDR3 region: CASSSPYEQYF. CDR3 DNA sequence: TGTGCCAGCAGCTCCCCGTACGAGCAGTACTTC. Supplemented by reference TRBV7-8 and TRBJ2-7, the full variable domain reads GAGVSQSPRYKVAKRGQDVALRCDPISGHVSLFWYQQALGQGPEFLTYFQNEAQLDKSGLPSDRFFAERPEGSVSTLKIQRTQQEDSAVYLCASSSPYEQYFGPGTRLTVT.

V gene TRBV30 combines with J gene TRBJ2-1, with D perhaps TRBD2 (5 bases). Trimming cost V 2 bases and J 2 bases, with 13 bases left between them. Germline V gene data show CDR1 as GTSNPN and CDR2 as SVGIG (reference sequence). This CDR3 has 15 amino acids. The CDR3 DNA reads as TGTGCCTGGAGTTCGGCAGCGAGGGCCTACAATGAGCAGTTCTTC. Translating it yields CAWSSAARAYNEQFF.

The chain employs TRBV5-1 and TRBJ2-1; no reliable D call. Trimming left V 4 bases short and J 9 bases short, with 11 bases between. This CDR3 has 12 amino acids. Germline CDR1 SGHRS, CDR2 YFSETQ. The CDR3 DNA follows: TGCGCCAGCAGCACCGAATACGGTGAGCAGTTCTTC. It is translated as CASSTEYGEQFF.